This T cell receptor beta chain was sequenced in a study of somatic mutations in cytotoxic T cells in rheumatoid arthritis (dated by TCRdb to the late 2010s). With regard to the full study: Sorted V beta1+ cells also underwent TCRB sequencing, and some V beta antibody-stained T-cell populations were flow-sorted at nearly 100% purity on a FACSAria II or Sony SH800. The study asked whether expanded CD8+ T-cell clones in newly diagnosed, untreated rheumatoid arthritis carry somatic mutations, and used TCRB deep sequencing to characterize clonality. TCRB deep sequencing covered about 60 patients with rheumatoid arthritis along with approximately 20 healthy controls. Patient and control groups had essentially identical median ages.

On this clone: Its antigen target is currently unknown. No quality values exist for individual bases; no much larger clone is one base distant.

What the work shows at the level of the full study, not this receptor alone: The largest CD8+ clone made up more than 20% of CD8+ cells in 8 of 65 patients, and blood and synovial fluid shared several identical CD8+ TCRB sequences. The slight TRBV07 underrepresentation in patients was not adjusted for multiple comparisons. The antigen targets of the expanded CD8+ clones were unknown, and absence from virus-specific databases did not rule out viral specificity. In patients, CD8+ clonality rose with age (Spearman r=0.49), which was not the case in healthy controls. Rheumatoid arthritis patients and age-matched healthy controls did not significantly differ in CD8+ T-cell clonality.

Buffy coats from some 21 blood donors served as healthy controls, a group that was about 60% female with a median age of 56 years (range roughly 21-75). On an AutoMACS, CD4+ and CD8+ cells were isolated via positive magnetic bead selection, and their purity was verified by flow cytometry. Peripheral blood mononuclear cells were isolated by Ficoll-Paque PLUS density gradient separation. Nucleospin Tissue or Tissue XS kits were used to extract DNA from CD4-enriched, CD8-enriched or PBMC samples, and a Qubit 2.0 fluorometer was used for quantification. Trimming costs V 1 base and J 6 bases, and their ends lie 13 bases apart. CDR1 and CDR2 are read off the germline V gene as MNHNS and SASEGT. From the cysteine through the phenylalanine, the CDR3 covers 15 amino acids. CDR3 DNA only is kept here, 45 bases in frame from base 1. Genomic DNA underwent TCRB CDR3 sequencing using the immunoSEQ assay. The paper's processing steps were these. Only productive TCRB rearrangements were included in the analyses. Clonality was calculated as a Shannon entropy-based productive clonality index, and a clone was defined by a unique TCRB CDR3 sequence. The template counts of each clone relative to the total templates per sample were used to calculate repertoire overlap between two samples. V-gene usage measured by flow cytometry correlated with TCRB sequencing V-gene usage, with a Spearman r of 0.6 to 0.75. TCRdb stores this immuneACCESS table with in-frame sequences only. Part of the clones is absent; in the studies checked, under half of the shortfall reflects unresolved V genes, and no reason is known for the rest. That table furnishes V, J and clone size, whereas the DNA furnished D and trimming. Recorded for this sample are 15,000 to 20,000 clones; roughly 70% of them occurred a single time. The top ten clonotypes cover approximately 5.3% of the sample.

The sample taken for sequencing was CD8+ T cells sorted from blood. This TCR came from a man aged 55 to 70 in good health. The chain is made from TRBV6-1 and TRBJ1-5; the best D guess is TRBD1, with 5 bases matching. The CDR3 region: CASSEVGQGGQPQHF. The DNA reads TGTGCCAGCAGTGAAGTCGGGCAGGGAGGTCAGCCCCAGCATTTT.